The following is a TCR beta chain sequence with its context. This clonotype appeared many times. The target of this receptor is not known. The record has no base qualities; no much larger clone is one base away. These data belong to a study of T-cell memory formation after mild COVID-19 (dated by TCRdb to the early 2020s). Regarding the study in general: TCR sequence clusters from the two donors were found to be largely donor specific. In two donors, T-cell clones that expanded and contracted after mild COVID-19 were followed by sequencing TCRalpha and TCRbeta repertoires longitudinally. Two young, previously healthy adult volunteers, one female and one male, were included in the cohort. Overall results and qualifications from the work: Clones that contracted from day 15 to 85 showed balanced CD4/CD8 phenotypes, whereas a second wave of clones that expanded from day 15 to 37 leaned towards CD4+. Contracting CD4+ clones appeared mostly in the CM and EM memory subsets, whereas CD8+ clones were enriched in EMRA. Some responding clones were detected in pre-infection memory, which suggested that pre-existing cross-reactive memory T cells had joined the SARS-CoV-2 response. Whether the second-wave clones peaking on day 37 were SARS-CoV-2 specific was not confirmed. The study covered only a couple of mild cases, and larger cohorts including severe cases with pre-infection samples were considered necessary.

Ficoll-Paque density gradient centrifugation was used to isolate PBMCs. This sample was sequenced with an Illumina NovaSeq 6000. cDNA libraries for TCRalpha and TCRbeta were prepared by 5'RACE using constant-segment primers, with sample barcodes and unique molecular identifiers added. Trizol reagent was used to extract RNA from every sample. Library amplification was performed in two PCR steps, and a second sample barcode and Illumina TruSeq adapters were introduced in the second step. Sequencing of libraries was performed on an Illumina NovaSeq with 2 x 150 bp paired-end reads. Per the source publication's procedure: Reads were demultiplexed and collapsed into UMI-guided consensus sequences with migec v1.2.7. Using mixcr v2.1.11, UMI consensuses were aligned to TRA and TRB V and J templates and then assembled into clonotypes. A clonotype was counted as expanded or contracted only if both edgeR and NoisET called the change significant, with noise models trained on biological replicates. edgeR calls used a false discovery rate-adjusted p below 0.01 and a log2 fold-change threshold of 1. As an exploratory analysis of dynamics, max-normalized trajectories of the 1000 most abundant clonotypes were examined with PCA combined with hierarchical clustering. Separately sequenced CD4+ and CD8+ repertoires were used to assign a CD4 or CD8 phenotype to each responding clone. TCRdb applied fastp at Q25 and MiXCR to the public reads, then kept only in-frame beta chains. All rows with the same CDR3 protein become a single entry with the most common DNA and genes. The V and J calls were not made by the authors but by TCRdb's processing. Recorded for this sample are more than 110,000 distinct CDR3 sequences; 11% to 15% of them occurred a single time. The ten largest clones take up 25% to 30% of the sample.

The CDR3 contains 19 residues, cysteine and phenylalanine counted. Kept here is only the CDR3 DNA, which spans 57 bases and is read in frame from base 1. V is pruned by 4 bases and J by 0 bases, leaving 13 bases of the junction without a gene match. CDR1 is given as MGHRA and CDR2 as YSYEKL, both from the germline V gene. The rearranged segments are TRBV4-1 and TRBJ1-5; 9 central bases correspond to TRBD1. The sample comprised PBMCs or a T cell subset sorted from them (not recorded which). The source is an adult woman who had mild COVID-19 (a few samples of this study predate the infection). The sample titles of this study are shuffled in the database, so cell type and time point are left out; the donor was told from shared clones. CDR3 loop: CASSPGQGRKGHSNQPQHF. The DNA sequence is TGCGCCAGCAGCCCCGGACAGGGGCGCAAGGGGCATAGCAATCAGCCCCAGCATTTT.